The TCR beta chain described here comes from a study of response to subunit inactivated influenza vaccine. Whole-study results and caveats: After each seasonal influenza vaccination, few new T cells are recruited, the authors suggested.

TCRdb passed the RT-PCR reads through MiXCR, listing each CDR3 protein once. This table has about 650,000 distinct CDR3 sequences, around 14% appearing once. From germline, CDR1 is ENHRY and CDR2 SYGVKD. Germline trimming cut 8 bases from V and 7 bases from J; bases unmatched to any gene: 7. The length of the CDR3 is 12 residues. On this clonotype: Its specificity is not known.

This chain connects TRBV10-3 to TRBJ1-2, with TRBD1 identical over 7 bases. The sample in question was PBMCs from blood, obtained about 11 days after vaccination. The origin of this receptor is a man aged 50 or older who received an inactivated influenza vaccine. The CDR3 sequence: CAIFDREAGYTF. In nucleotides, the CDR3 is TGTGCCATCTTTGACAGGGAGGCTGGCTACACCTTC.